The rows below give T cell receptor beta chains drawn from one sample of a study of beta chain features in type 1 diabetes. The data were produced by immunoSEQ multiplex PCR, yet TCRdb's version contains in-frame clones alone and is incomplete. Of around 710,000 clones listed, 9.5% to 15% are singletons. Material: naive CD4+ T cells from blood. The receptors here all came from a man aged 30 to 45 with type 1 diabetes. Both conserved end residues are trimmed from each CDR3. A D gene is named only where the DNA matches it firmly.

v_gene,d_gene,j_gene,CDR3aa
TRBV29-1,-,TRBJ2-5,SVEETQY
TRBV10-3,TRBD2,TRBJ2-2,ASGLAPGELF
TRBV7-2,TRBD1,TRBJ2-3,ASGPRGHSTDTQY
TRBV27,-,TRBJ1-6,ASSTTDSRYESPLH
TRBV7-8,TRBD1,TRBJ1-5,ASSLGGTGGNQPQH
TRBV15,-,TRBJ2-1,ATSRVRGPSNEQF
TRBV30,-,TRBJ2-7,AWSRGSNYEQY
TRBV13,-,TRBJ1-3,ASSLAVLGTIY
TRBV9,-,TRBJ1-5,ASSVGGGFNQPQH
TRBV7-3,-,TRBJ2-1,ASSLDSDNEQF
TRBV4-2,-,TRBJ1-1,ASSRPDPNTEAF
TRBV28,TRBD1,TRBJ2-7,ASSLLGDRTH
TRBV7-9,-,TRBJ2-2,ASSSRPTGELF
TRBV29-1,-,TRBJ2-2,SVEGARPGELF
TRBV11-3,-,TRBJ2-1,ASSFRIGYNEQF
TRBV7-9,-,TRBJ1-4,ASSLLNEKLF
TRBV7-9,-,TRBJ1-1,ASSLMAAREAF
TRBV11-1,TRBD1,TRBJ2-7,ASSPSEGQGSFYEQY
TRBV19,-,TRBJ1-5,ASSIRGGIQPQH
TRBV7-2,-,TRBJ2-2,ASRPNTGELF
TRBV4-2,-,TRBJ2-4,ASSQDPQAVNVIQY
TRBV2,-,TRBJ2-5,ASNGQGVETQY
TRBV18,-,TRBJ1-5,ASSPLEGSNQPQH
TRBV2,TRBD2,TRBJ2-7,ASMEKGLAAYEQY
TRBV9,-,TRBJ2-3,ASSVGRSTDTQY
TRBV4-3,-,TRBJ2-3,ASSQDTGPTQY
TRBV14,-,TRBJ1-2,ASSLAGTNNYGYT
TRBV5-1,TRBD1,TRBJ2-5,ASSQDRGRETQY
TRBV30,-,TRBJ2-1,AWTGRGKGGEQF
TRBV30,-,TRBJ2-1,AWSRDNEQF
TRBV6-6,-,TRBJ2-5,ASSYEGGEH
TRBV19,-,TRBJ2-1,ASSIDPQGKEQF
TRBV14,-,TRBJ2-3,ASRGLTTDTQY
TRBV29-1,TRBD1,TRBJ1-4,SVDPGTGGGKLF
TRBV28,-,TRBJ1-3,ASGMGTSSGNTIY
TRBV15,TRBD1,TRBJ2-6,ATSRDRGLFGANVLT
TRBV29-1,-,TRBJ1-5,SVTGSNQPQH
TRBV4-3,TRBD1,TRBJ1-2,ATKPQGEDNYGYT
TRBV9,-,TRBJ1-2,ASSKESYGYT
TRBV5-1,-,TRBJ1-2,ASSLAGNSQGYGYT
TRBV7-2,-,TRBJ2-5,ASSRSQQGPETQY
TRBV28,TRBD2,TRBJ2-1,ASSLSGGFYNEQF
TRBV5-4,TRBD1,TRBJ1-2,ASSTGTGYDGYT
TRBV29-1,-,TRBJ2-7,SVDLQRSGTYEQY
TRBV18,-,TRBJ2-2,ASSYTGELF
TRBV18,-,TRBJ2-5,ASSPPALAGKTQY
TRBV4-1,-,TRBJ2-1,ASSQEVAGNEQF
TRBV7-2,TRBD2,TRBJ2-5,ASSPPGGGETQY
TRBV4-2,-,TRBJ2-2,ASSQVGGGELF
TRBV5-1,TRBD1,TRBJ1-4,ASSLRTGGNEKLF
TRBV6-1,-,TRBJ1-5,ASSEWQGIPQPQH
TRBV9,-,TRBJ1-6,ASSVDRAPAYNSPLH
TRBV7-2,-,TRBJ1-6,ASSPRVQASYLGSPLH
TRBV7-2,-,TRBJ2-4,ASSTGTAKNIQY
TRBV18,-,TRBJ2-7,ASSPTSDGTYEQY